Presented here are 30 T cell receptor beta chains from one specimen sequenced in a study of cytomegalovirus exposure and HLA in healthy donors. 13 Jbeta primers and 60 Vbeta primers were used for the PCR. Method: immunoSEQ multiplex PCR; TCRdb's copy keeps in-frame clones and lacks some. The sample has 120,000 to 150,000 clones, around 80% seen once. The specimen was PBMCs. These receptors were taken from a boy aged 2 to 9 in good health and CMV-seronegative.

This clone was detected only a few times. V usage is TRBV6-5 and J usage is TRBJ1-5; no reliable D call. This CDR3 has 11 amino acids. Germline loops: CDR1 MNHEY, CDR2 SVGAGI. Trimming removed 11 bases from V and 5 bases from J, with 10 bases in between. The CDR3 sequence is CAAGRDQPQHF. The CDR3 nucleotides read TGTGCCGCCGGTAGAGATCAGCCCCAGCATTTT.

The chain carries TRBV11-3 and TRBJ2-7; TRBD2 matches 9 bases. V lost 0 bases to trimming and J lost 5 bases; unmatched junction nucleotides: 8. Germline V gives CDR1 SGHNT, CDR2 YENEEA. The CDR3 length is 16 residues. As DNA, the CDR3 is TGTGCCAGCAGCTTAGATATCCTAGCGGGAATGGACGAGCAGTACTTC. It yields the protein CASSLDILAGMDEQYF.

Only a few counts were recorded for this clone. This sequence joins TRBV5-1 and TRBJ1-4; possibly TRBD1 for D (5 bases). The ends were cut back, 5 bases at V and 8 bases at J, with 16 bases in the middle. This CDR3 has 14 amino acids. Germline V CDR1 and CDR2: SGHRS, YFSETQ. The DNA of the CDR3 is TGCGCCAGCAGGCTAGGGGAGGAGTGGGAAAAACTGTTTTTT. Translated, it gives CASRLGEEWEKLFF.

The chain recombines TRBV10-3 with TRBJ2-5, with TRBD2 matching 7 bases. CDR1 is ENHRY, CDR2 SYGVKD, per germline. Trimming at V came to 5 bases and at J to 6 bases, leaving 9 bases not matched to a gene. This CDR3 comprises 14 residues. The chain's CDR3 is CAISLSGGVKTQYF. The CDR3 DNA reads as TGTGCCATCAGTCTCTCGGGGGGTGTAAAGACCCAGTACTTC.

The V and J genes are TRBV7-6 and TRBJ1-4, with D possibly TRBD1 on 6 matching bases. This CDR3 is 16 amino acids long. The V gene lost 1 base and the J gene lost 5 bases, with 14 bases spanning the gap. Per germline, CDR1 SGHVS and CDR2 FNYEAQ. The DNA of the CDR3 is TGTGCCAGCAGCTTAGGGCCGGGCAGGGGCAATGAAAAACTGTTTTTT. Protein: CASSLGPGRGNEKLFF.

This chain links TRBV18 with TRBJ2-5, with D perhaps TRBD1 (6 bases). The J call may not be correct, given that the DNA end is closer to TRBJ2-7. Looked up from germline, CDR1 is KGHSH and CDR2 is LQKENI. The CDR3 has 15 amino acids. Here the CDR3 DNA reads TGTGCCAGCTCACCCGGGGCAGGGGATGGTTACGAGCAGTACTTC. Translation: CASSPGAGDGYEQYF.

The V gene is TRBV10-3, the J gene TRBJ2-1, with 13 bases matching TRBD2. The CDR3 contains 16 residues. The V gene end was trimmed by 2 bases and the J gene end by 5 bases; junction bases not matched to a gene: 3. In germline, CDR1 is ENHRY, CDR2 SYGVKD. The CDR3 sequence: CAISERGLAGNNEQFF. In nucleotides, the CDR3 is TGTGCCATCAGTGAGCGGGGACTAGCGGGGAACAATGAGCAGTTCTTC.

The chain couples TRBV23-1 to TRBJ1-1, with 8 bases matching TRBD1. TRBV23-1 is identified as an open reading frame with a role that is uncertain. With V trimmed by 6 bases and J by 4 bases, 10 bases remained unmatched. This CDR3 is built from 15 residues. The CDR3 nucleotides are TGCGCCAGCAGCGAGGGACAGGACGTTTGCACTGAAGCTTTCTTT. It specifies CASSEGQDVCTEAFF.

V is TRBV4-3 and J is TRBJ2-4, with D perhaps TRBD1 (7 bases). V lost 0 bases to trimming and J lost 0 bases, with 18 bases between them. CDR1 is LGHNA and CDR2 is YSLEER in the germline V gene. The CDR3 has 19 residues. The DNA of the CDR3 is TGCGCCAGCAGCCAAGAAAGGTCCAGGGGGGTACTAGCCAAAAACATTCAGTACTTC. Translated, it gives CASSQERSRGVLAKNIQYF.

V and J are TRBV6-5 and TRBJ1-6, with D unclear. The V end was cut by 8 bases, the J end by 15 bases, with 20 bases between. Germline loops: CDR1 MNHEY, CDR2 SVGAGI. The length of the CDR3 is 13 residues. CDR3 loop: CASGPGPQRLLHF. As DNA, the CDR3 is TGTGCCAGCGGGCCAGGCCCCCAAAGGCTCCTCCACTTT.

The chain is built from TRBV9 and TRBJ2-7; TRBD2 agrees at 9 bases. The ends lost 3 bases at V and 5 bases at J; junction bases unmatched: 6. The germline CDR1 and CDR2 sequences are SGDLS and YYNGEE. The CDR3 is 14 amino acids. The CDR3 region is CASSATSGSNEQYF. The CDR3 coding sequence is TGTGCCAGCAGCGCCACTAGCGGGTCCAACGAGCAGTACTTC. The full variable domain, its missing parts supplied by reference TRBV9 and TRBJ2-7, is DSGVTQTPKHLITATGQRVTLRCSPRSGDLSVYWYQQSLDQGLQFLIQYYNGEERAKGNILERFSAQQFPDLHSELNLSSLELGDSALYFCASSATSGSNEQYFGPGTRLTVT.

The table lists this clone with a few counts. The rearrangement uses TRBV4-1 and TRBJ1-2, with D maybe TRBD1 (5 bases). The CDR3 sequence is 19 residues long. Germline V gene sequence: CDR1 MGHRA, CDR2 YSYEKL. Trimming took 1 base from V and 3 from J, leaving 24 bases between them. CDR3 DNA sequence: TGCGCCAGCAGCCAAGGGCATTCGCGAAAAGGGACTGCCCACTATGGCTACACCTTC. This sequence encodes CASSQGHSRKGTAHYGYTF.

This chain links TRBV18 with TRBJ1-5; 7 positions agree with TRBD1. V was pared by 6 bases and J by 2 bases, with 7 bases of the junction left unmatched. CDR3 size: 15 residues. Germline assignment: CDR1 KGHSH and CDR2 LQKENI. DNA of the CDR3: TGTGCCAGCTCCCCAGGCCAGGGGGGCAATCAGCCCCAGCATTTT. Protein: CASSPGQGGNQPQHF.

As DNA, the CDR3 is TGTGCCAGCAGCTTACTACAGGGGAGCACTGAAGCTTTCTTT. Its translation: CASSLLQGSTEAFF. The chain links TRBV7-2 to TRBJ1-1; TRBD1 matches 7 bases. Per the germline V gene, CDR1 is SGHTA and CDR2 is FQGNSA. Trimming removed 2 bases from V and 4 bases from J; junction bases left unmatched: 4. The CDR3 is 14 amino acids.

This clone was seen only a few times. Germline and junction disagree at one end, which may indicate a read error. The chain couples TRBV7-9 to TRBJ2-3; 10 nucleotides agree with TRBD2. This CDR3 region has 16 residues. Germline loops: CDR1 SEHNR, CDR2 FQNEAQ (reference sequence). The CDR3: CSSSSSASGSSDTQYF. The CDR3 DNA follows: TGTTCCAGCAGCTCATCGGCTAGCGGGAGCTCAGATACGCAGTATTTT.

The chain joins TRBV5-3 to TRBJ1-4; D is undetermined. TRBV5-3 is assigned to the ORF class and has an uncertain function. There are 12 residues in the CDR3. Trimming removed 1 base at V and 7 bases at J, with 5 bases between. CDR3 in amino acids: CARSLSSEKLFF. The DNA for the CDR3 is TGTGCCAGAAGCTTGTCTAGTGAAAAACTGTTTTTT.

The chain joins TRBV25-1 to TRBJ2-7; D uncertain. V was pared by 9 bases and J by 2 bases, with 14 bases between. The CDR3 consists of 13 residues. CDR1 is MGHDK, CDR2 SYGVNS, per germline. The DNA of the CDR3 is TGTGCCAGTACCAGCCTGGGCCCCTACGAGCAGTACTTC. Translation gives CASTSLGPYEQYF.

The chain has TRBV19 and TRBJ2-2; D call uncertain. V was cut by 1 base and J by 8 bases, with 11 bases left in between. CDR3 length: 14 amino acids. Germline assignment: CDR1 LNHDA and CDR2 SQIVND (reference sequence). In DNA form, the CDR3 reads TGTGCCAGTAGTATAGGACATAAGACAGGGGAGCTGTTTTTT. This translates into CASSIGHKTGELFF. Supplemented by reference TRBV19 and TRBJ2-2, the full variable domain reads DGGITQSPKYLFRKEGQNVTLSCEQNLNHDAMYWYRQDPGQGLRLIYYSQIVNDFQKGDIAEGYSVSREKKESFPLTVTSAQKNPTAFYLCASSIGHKTGELFFGEGSRLTVL.

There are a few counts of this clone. The CDR3 region has the DNA TGTGCCAGCAGTTACGGGGCGGTGGTTTCACCCCTCCACTTT. Translating it yields CASSYGAVVSPLHF. The chain employs TRBV6-5 and TRBJ1-6; tentative D call: TRBD1 (5 bases). Trimming cost V 2 bases and J 9 bases, with 11 bases left between them. From germline, CDR1 is MNHEY and CDR2 SVGAGI. This CDR3 comprises 14 residues.

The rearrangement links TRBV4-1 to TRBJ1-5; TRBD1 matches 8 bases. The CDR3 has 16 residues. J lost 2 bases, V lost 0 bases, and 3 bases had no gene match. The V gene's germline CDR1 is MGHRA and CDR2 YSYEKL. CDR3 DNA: TGCGCCAGCAGCCAAGATAACAGGGGGGGCAATCAGCCCCAGCATTTT. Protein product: CASSQDNRGGNQPQHF.

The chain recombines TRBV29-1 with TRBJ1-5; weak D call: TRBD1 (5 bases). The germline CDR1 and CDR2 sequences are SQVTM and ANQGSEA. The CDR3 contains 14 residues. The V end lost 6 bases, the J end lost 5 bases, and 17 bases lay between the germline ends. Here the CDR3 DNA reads TGCAGCGTGGGGACGGGGCGGGAGGATCAGCCCCAGCATTTT. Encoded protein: CSVGTGREDQPQHF.

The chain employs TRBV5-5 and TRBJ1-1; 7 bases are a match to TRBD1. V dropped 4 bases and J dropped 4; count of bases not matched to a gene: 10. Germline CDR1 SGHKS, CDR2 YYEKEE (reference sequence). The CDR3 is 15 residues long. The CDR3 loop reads CASSPQGGGGTEAFF. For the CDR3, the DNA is TGTGCCAGCAGCCCTCAGGGGGGTGGTGGCACTGAAGCTTTCTTT.

For the CDR3, the DNA is TGTGCCAGCAGCTTAGGGACTAGCGGGACGGATACGCAGTATTTT. Translation gives CASSLGTSGTDTQYF. The genes are TRBV5-6 and TRBJ2-3; 13 bases align to TRBD2. The junction had 3 bases not matched to a gene; V was cut back by 2 bases and J by 6 bases. Looked up from germline, CDR1 is SGHDT and CDR2 is YYEEEE. The CDR3 extends over 15 amino acids.

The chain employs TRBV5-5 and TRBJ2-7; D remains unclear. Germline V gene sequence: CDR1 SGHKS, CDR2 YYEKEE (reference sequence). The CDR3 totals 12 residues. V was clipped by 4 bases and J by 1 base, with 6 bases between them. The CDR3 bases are TGTGCCAGCAGCCTAAAATCCTACGAGCAGTACTTC. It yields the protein CASSLKSYEQYF.

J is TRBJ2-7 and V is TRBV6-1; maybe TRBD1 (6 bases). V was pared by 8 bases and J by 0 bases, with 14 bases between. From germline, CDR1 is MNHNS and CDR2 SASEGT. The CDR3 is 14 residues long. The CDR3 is CASLWTVRSYEQYF. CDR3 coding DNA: TGTGCCAGCTTATGGACAGTCCGCTCCTACGAGCAGTACTTC.

The chain's CDR3 is CASSLAKGETTGELFF. CDR3 bases: TGCGCCAGCAGCTTGGCCAAGGGGGAAACCACCGGGGAGCTGTTTTTT. The chain joins TRBV5-1 to TRBJ2-2, with TRBD1 as a possible D gene (6 bases). Per the germline V gene, CDR1 is SGHRS and CDR2 is YFSETQ. V was trimmed by 0 bases and J by 4 bases, leaving 13 bases between them. CDR3 length: 16 residues.

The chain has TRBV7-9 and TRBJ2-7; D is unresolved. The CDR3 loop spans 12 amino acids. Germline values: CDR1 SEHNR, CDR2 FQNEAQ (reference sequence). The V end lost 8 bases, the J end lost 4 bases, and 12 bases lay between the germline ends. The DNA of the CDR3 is TGTGCCAGCCGCCGACGCGGTTACGAGCAGTACTTC. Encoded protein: CASRRRGYEQYF.

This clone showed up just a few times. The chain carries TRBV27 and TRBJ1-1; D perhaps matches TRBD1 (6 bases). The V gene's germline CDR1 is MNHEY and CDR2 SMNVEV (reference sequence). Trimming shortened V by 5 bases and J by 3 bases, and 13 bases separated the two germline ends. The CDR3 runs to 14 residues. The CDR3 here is CASSIQGRDTEAFF. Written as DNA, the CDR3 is TGTGCCAGCAGTATACAGGGTCGGGACACTGAAGCTTTCTTT.

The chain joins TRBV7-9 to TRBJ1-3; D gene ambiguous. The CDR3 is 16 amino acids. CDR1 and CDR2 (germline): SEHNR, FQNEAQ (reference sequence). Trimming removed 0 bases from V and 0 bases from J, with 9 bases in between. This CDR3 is CASSLARSLSGNTIYF. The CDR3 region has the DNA TGTGCCAGCAGCTTAGCGCGGAGCCTCTCTGGAAACACCATATATTTT.

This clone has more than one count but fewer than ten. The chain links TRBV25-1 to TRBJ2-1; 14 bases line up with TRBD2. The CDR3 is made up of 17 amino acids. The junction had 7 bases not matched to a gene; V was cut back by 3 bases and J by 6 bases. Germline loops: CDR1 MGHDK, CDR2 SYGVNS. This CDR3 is CASSDQETSGGANEQFF. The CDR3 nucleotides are TGTGCCAGCAGTGACCAAGAGACTAGCGGGGGGGCCAATGAGCAGTTCTTC.